This record looks at one T cell receptor beta chain sequence and its context. These data come from a study of shared clonotypes between healthy human individuals. Naive CD8 cells, CD45RO-negative and positively selected for CCR7, excluded terminally differentiated effector memory CD45RA+ cells. V gave up 3 bases and J gave up 6 bases; unmatched junction bases: 5. Germline loops: CDR1 SQVTM, CDR2 ANQGSEA. The CDR3 is 13 residues long. Profiling relied on immunoSEQ multiplex PCR, and the TCRdb table lists in-frame clones only, not all of them. This sample has roughly 2,000,000 clones, with around 93% found just once.

This rearrangement joins TRBV29-1 to TRBJ2-3; 8 nucleotides agree with TRBD1. Sequenced: naive CD8+ T cells from PBMCs. This TCR was sampled from a man younger than 30 in good health. Some clones in this sample may be carry-over from other donors' samples. The CDR3 sequence: CSVETGASDTQYF. The CDR3 nucleotides read TGCAGCGTTGAGACAGGGGCTAGCGATACGCAGTATTTT.